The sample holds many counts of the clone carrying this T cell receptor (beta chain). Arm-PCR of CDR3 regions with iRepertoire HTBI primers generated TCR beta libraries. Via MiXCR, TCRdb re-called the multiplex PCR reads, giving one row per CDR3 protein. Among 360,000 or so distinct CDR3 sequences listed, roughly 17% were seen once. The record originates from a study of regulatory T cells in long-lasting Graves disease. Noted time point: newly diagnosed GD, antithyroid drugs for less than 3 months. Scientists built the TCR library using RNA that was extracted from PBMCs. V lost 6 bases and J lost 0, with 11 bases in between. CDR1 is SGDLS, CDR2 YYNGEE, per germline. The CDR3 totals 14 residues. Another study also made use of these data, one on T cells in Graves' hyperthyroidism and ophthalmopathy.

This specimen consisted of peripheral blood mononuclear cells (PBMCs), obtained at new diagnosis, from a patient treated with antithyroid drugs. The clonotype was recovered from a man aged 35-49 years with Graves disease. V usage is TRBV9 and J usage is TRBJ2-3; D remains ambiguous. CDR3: CASTFGSSTDTQYF. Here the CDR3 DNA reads TGTGCCAGCACGTTCGGTTCTAGCACAGATACGCAGTATTTT.